This record looks at one T cell receptor beta chain sequence and its context. What it binds is not known. In germline, CDR1 is SQVTM, CDR2 ANQGSEA. The CDR3 loop spans 14 amino acids. The V end was cut by 3 bases, the J end by 0 bases, with 12 bases between. The sample originates from a study of T cell clonotyping in hematopoietic cell transplantation. Findings of the study overall: Cells were unsorted, so CD4 and CD8 contributions were not separated.

Profiled with immunoSEQ multiplex PCR; TCRdb holds only in-frame clones, not every one. This table holds around 11,000 clones, approximately 92% found once. This chain links TRBV29-1 with TRBJ2-7, with D maybe TRBD1 (6 bases). Sample: PBMCs, taken 100 days after allogeneic stem cell transplant. This sequence was found in an older female patient who had an allogeneic stem cell transplant from an unrelated donor, so the T cells may come from the graft donor. Some clones in this sample may be carry-over from other donors' samples. The CDR3 protein is CSVEGRGSSYEQYF. Written as DNA, the CDR3 is TGCAGCGTTGAGGGTAGGGGGAGCTCCTACGAGCAGTACTTC.